The 15 T cell receptor beta chains given below trace back to one sample, sequenced in a study of OX40 agonist ivuxolimab in advanced cancers. The protocol was immunoSEQ multiplex PCR, while the TCRdb copy is restricted to in-frame clones and leaves out a portion. The table lists around 65,000 clones, around 90% of them singletons, with roughly a tenth in the top ten. The sample was CD4+ or CD8+ T cells sorted from blood, taken in a trial of the OX40 agonist ivuxolimab. The receptors originated from an adult with an advanced solid tumor such as melanoma, head and neck, liver or kidney cancer.

V and J are TRBV9 and TRBJ2-3; TRBD2 matches at 8 bases. CDR3 length equals 16 residues. Trimming at V came to 3 bases and at J to 4 bases, leaving 10 bases not matched to a gene. CDR1 and CDR2 from the germline V gene are SGDLS and YYNGEE. The CDR3 here is CASSARPGLGADTQYF. The DNA of the CDR3 is TGTGCCAGCAGCGCCCGACCGGGACTAGGCGCAGATACGCAGTATTTT.

The chain employs TRBV14 and TRBJ2-2; D uncertain. The germline CDR1 and CDR2 sequences are SGHDN and FVKESK. The CDR3 length is 12 residues. V lost 0 bases and J lost 7, with 3 bases in between. This CDR3 is CASSQDRGELFF. In nucleotides, the CDR3 is TGTGCCAGCAGCCAAGACCGCGGGGAGCTGTTTTTT. The whole variable domain, remainder taken from reference TRBV14 and TRBJ2-2, is EAGVTQFPSHSVIEKGQTVTLRCDPISGHDNLYWYRRVMGKEIKFLLHFVKESKQDESGMPNNRFLAERTGGTYSTLKVQPAELEDSGVYFCASSQDRGELFFGEGSRLTVL.

The rearrangement links TRBV28 to TRBJ2-7, with 9 bases matching TRBD1. J gave up 0 bases and V 3 bases, and 3 bases lay outside the gene matches. This CDR3 is 15 amino acids long. Germline V gene sequence: CDR1 MDHEN, CDR2 SYDVKM. The CDR3 DNA follows: TGTGCCAGCAGTTTCCCGACAGGGGGCTCCTACGAGCAGTACTTC. Residues: CASSFPTGGSYEQYF.

This sequence joins TRBV19 and TRBJ2-7, with 7 bases that match TRBD1. This CDR3 has 17 residues. Trimming cost V 3 bases and J 0 bases; bases outside gene matches: 11. Germline CDR1 reads LNHDA; CDR2 reads SQIVND (reference sequence). The CDR3 region has the DNA TGTGCCAGTAGTATCCTCATTAGCTGGACAGGCTCCTACGAGCAGTACTTC. Encoded protein: CASSILISWTGSYEQYF.

The V gene is TRBV18, the J gene TRBJ1-6; 10 nucleotides match TRBD1. V dropped 0 bases and J dropped 7; count of bases not matched to a gene: 6. The length of the CDR3 is 17 residues. Germline loops: CDR1 KGHSH, CDR2 LQKENI. CDR3 sequence reads: CASSPPGGTGDNSPLHF. The CDR3 DNA reads TGTGCCAGCTCACCACCGGGAGGGACAGGGGACAATTCACCCCTCCACTTT.

This clone was picked up one time. The V and J genes are TRBV18 and TRBJ2-2; TRBD2 agrees at 9 bases. Germline CDR1 is KGHSH and CDR2 is LQKENI. The ends lost 3 bases at V and 2 bases at J; junction bases unmatched: 4. The CDR3 loop spans 16 amino acids. The CDR3 DNA follows: TGTGCCAGCTCACCCGGACTAGCGACTAACACCGGGGAGCTGTTTTTT. It is translated as CASSPGLATNTGELFF.

This chain connects TRBV7-9 to TRBJ1-2; 11 bases fit TRBD1. J lost 8 bases, V lost 4 bases, and 6 bases had no gene match. This CDR3 is built from 14 residues. The V gene's germline CDR1 is SEHNR and CDR2 FQNEAQ (reference sequence). The CDR3 DNA follows: TGTGCCAGCAGCTACTCCGGGACAGGGGGAGGCTACACCTTC. Protein sequence: CASSYSGTGGGYTF.

This sequence joins TRBV5-1 and TRBJ2-2; the match to TRBD2 covers 13 bases. Germline V CDR1 and CDR2: SGHRS, YFSETQ. The CDR3 runs to 18 residues. V shed 4 bases, J shed 1 base, and the junction held 7 bases outside the gene matches. For the CDR3, the DNA is TGCGCCAGCAGCATCGGACTAGCGGGAGCCAAGAACACCGGGGAGCTGTTTTTT. Protein: CASSIGLAGAKNTGELFF. Supplemented by reference TRBV5-1 and TRBJ2-2, the full variable domain reads KAGVTQTPRYLIKTRGQQVTLSCSPISGHRSVSWYQQTPGQGLQFLFEYFSETQRNKGNFPGRFSGRQFSNSRSEMNVSTLELGDSALYLCASSIGLAGAKNTGELFFGEGSRLTVL.

The chain couples TRBV6-5 to TRBJ2-2, with D possibly called TRBD1 or TRBD2 (5 bases each). There are 14 residues in the CDR3. CDR1 MNHEY and CDR2 SVGAGI come from the germline V gene. V was cut by 5 bases and J by 4 bases, with 11 bases left in between. Here the CDR3 reads CASSGGGSTGELFF. The CDR3 bases are TGTGCCAGCAGTGGGGGTGGGTCCACCGGGGAGCTGTTTTTT.

The chain has TRBV28 and TRBJ1-4; D unresolved. The CDR3 extends over 15 amino acids. Trimming took off 11 bases at V and 6 bases at J, with 22 bases between the two ends. The germline CDR1 and CDR2 sequences are MDHEN and SYDVKM. The CDR3 DNA reads TGTGCCTCGAAACCCGGTGGGGTGGCTTATGAAAAACTGTTTTTT. It encodes CASKPGGVAYEKLFF.

V is TRBV5-4 and J is TRBJ2-3; D unresolved. Trimming took off 2 bases at V and 5 bases at J, with 6 bases between the two ends. Germline values: CDR1 SGHNT, CDR2 YYREEE (reference sequence). The CDR3 has 12 amino acids. CDR3: CASSLLEDTQYF. The CDR3 DNA sequence: TGTGCCAGCAGCTTATTGGAAGATACGCAGTATTTT.

This clone has just a few counts. Other nucleotide sequences in the sample specify the same CDR3. The rearrangement uses TRBV25-1 and TRBJ2-7; 7 nucleotides line up with TRBD1. V gave up 6 bases and J gave up 5 bases; unmatched junction bases: 7. The CDR3 is 13 residues long. Germline-derived CDR1 and CDR2 are MGHDK and SYGVNS. The CDR3, as DNA: TGTGCCAGCAGACCGACAGGGATCAACGAGCAGTACTTC. Residues: CASRPTGINEQYF.

The genes are TRBV18 and TRBJ1-3; perhaps TRBD1 as D (5 bases). V lost 6 bases and J 2 bases, leaving 11 bases between the germline ends. The CDR3 spans 14 residues. CDR1 is KGHSH, CDR2 LQKENI, per germline. CDR3 sequence: CASSGGSAGNTIYF. The DNA for the CDR3 is TGTGCCAGCTCCGGGGGTTCCGCTGGAAACACCATATATTTT. Using reference TRBV18 and TRBJ1-3 for the parts outside the CDR3, the full variable domain is NAGVMQNPRHLVRRRGQEARLRCSPMKGHSHVYWYRQLPEEGLKFMVYLQKENIIDESGMPKERFSAEFPKEGPSILRIQQVVRGDSAAYFCASSGGSAGNTIYFGEGSWLTVV.

The genes are TRBV7-2 and TRBJ2-7; no clear D gene. From germline, CDR1 is SGHTA and CDR2 FQGNSA. The V and J ends lost 2 bases and 3 bases respectively, with 14 bases between them. The CDR3 consists of 15 residues. The CDR3 DNA sequence: TGTGCCAGCAGCTTAAGCCCACTGGGGTTCTACGAGCAGTACTTC. The encoded protein is CASSLSPLGFYEQYF.

The chain combines TRBV7-6 with TRBJ2-5; a possible D gene is TRBD1 (6 bases). V lost 0 bases and J 4 bases, leaving 12 bases between the germline ends. CDR1 is SGHVS, CDR2 FNYEAQ, per germline. The CDR3 has 15 residues. This CDR3 is CASSLAGAPPETQYF. The CDR3 coding sequence is TGTGCCAGCAGCTTAGCGGGGGCCCCCCCAGAGACCCAGTACTTC.